Listed below are T cell receptor beta chains from one sample, sequenced in a study of blood T cells in healthy people across ages. Each CDR3 protein is one row after TCRdb ran MiXCR on the 5' RACE reads. The repertoire holds about a million distinct CDR3 sequences, with roughly 52% as singletons. Sequenced material: blood. Every receptor here comes from a man aged 25-45 years in good health. Each CDR3 is given with its conserved first and last residue. The D gene is left open where the match is weak. For some rows the clone size is stated as once, few or many, or as a class when expanded; others skip it.

j_call d_call v_call clone_size cdr3_length cdr3_nt cdr3_aa
TRBJ2-1 - TRBV5-5 - 10 TGTGCCAGCAGCGCCAGCGAGGAGTTCTTC CASSASEEFF
TRBJ2-5 - TRBV20-1 - 12 TGCAGTGCTAGTTGGGGACCAGAGACCCAGTACTTC CSASWGPETQYF
TRBJ2-5 TRBD1 TRBV12-3/TRBV12-4 once 15 TGTGCCAGCAGTTTAGAGGGCAGGGGGCCGGAGACCCAGTACTTC CASSLEGRGPETQYF
TRBJ1-1 - TRBV4-3 - 13 TGCGCCAGCAGCCAAGAAGTGAACACTGAAGCTTTCTTT CASSQEVNTEAFF
TRBJ2-1 - TRBV12-3/TRBV12-4 few 14 TGTGCCACCTCCCGGGGGACGGGCTACAATGAGCAGTTCTTC CATSRGTGYNEQFF
TRBJ1-4 - TRBV20-1 - 14 TGCAGTGCTAGACTGGGGCATAAGAATGAAAAACTGTTTTTT CSARLGHKNEKLFF
TRBJ1-1 TRBD1 TRBV27 - 14 TGTGCCAGCAGTCATACAGGGGCGGGTACTGAAGCTTTCTTT CASSHTGAGTEAFF
TRBJ2-5 - TRBV5-1 once 15 TGCGCCAGCAGCTCCGACCCGGGCGTCCAAGAGACCCAGTACTTC CASSSDPGVQETQYF
TRBJ2-7 TRBD1 TRBV29-1 few 14 TGCAGCGTTGTGGGGAGGACAGGGAACTACGAGCAGTACTTC CSVVGRTGNYEQYF
TRBJ1-2 - TRBV7-2 few 14 TGTGCCAGCAGCCGAGCAGACGGGAACTATGGCTACACCTTC CASSRADGNYGYTF
TRBJ2-1 - TRBV12-3/TRBV12-4 few 13 TGTGCCAGCAGTTTCCAAAGGAGTAATGAGCAGTTCTTC CASSFQRSNEQFF
TRBJ2-7 - TRBV18 - 14 TGTGCCAGCTCACAGTCCCGGGGAACCTACGAGCAGTACTTC CASSQSRGTYEQYF
TRBJ2-6 TRBD1 TRBV20-1 - 17 TGCAGTGCTAGAAGGGACAGGACACGCTCTGGGGCCAACGTCCTGACTTTC CSARRDRTRSGANVLTF
TRBJ2-6 TRBD1 TRBV7-2 - 16 TGTGCCAGCCCCCCCGGGACAGGGACTGGGGCCAACGTCCTGACTTTC CASPPGTGTGANVLTF
TRBJ2-3 - TRBV9 - 15 TGTGCCAGCAGCGTAGTGGGGGTGTCGACAGATACGCAGTATTTT CASSVVGVSTDTQYF
TRBJ2-6 - TRBV25-1 - 17 TGTGCCAGCAGTGAATATAGGTCGGTAACTGGGGCCAACGTCCTGACTTTC CASSEYRSVTGANVLTF
TRBJ2-5 - TRBV5-1 many 16 TGCGCCAGCAGCCGAGCCGGACCATTAGGGCAAGAGACCCAGTACTTC CASSRAGPLGQETQYF
TRBJ2-3 - TRBV25-1 - 16 TGTGCCAGCAGTGAATCCGAGGGTGCTAGCACAGATACGCAGTATTTT CASSESEGASTDTQYF
TRBJ1-1 - TRBV7-2 - 16 TGTGCCAGCAGCCCACGGAGGGCAGTGACGAACACTGAAGCTTTCTTT CASSPRRAVTNTEAFF
TRBJ2-3 TRBD1 TRBV10-3 few 13 TGTGCCACCGGACAGGTTGGCACAGATACGCAGTATTTT CATGQVGTDTQYF
TRBJ2-3 - TRBV10-3 few 15 TGTGCCCTAAGTGGAGGGCCTCCGAGCACAGATACGCAGTATTTT CALSGGPPSTDTQYF
TRBJ1-2 TRBD1 TRBV4-1 - 16 TGCGCCAGCAGCCATCTTGGGACAGGGACTAACTATGGCTACACCTTC CASSHLGTGTNYGYTF
TRBJ2-2 - TRBV7-2 - 14 TGTGCCAGCAGCTTAGCGCAGGGCCCCGGGGAGCTGTTTTTT CASSLAQGPGELFF
TRBJ2-5 TRBD1 TRBV7-2 - 15 TGTGCCAGCAGCTTAGCCGGGACAGGGTACGAGACCCAGTACTTC CASSLAGTGYETQYF
TRBJ1-6 - TRBV6-1 - 18 TGTGCCAGCAGCTCCCGAGCCGGAGGGATCTCCTATAATTCACCCCTCCACTTT CASSSRAGGISYNSPLHF
TRBJ1-1 - TRBV28 few 13 TGTGCCAGCAGACACGGAGAGCGGGCTGAAGCTTTCTTT CASRHGERAEAFF
TRBJ1-6 TRBD1 TRBV4-3 - 15 TGCGCCAGCAGCCAAGGTACAGGGGAGGGTTCACCCCTCCACTTT CASSQGTGEGSPLHF
TRBJ1-2 - TRBV30 - 15 TGTGCCTGGGGTACACACCTGGGGCAGGGAAGTGGCTACACCTTC CAWGTHLGQGSGYTF
TRBJ2-6 - TRBV29-1 - 12 TGCAGCGTAGGTACTGGGGCCAACGTCCTGACTTTC CSVGTGANVLTF
TRBJ2-7 TRBD2 TRBV4-2 once 18 TGTGCCAGCAGCCAAGATCCAGCGGGGGGGCTCTCCTACAATGAGCAGTACTTC CASSQDPAGGLSYNEQYF
TRBJ2-6 - TRBV3-1 few 17 TGTGCCAGCAGCCCTAGGCGAGGCCTCTCTGGGGCCAACGTCCTGACTTTC CASSPRRGLSGANVLTF
TRBJ2-1 - TRBV5-1 - 14 TGCGCCAGCAGCGACCGCCTAGACCACAATGAGCAGTTCTTC CASSDRLDHNEQFF
TRBJ2-5 TRBD1 TRBV28 - 14 TGTGCCAGCAGTCACAGGGGTATCGAAGAGACCCAGTACTTC CASSHRGIEETQYF
TRBJ2-3 TRBD2 TRBV6-2/TRBV6-3 - 15 TGTGCCAGCATGGCAGCGGGGGCAAGCACAGATACGCAGTATTTT CASMAAGASTDTQYF
TRBJ2-3 - TRBV12-3/TRBV12-4 - 13 TGTGCCAGCAGTATAGAGGGGACAGATACGCAGTATTTT CASSIEGTDTQYF
TRBJ2-4 - TRBV4-1 - 16 TGCGCCAGCAGCCAAGATCTTATAGGGGACAAAAACATTCAGTACTTC CASSQDLIGDKNIQYF
TRBJ2-3 TRBD1 TRBV7-2 - 16 TGTGCCAGCAGCCCCCACCTACAGGGGGTAGCAGATACGCAGTATTTT CASSPHLQGVADTQYF
TRBJ1-4 TRBD1 TRBV3-1 once 15 TGTGCCAGCAGCCAACAGGGGGCCGGGAATGAAAAACTGTTTTTT CASSQQGAGNEKLFF
TRBJ1-5 - TRBV6-1 many 14 TGTGCCAGCAGCGTTTCGGGGGGTGGTCAGCCCCAGCATTTT CASSVSGGGQPQHF
TRBJ2-3 - TRBV6-1 few 15 TGTGCCAGCAGTTTACCGACAGGGGAGGGAGATACGCAGTATTTT CASSLPTGEGDTQYF